These 11 T cell receptor beta chains were all obtained from the same sample, sequenced in a study of blood T cell repertoires in COVID-19 (dated by TCRdb to about 2020). The receptor library was made with the immunoSEQ multiplex PCR assay. TCRdb provides this immuneACCESS table in a form limited to in-frame rearrangements. Some clones are lacking; in checked studies, under half of them reflect an unresolved V gene, and why the rest are absent is not known. The sample table holds fewer than 350,000 clones, of which 75% to 90% were seen once. The ten largest clones capture roughly 2.6% of the sample. The sample was PBMCs or T cells enriched from blood (not recorded which). These TCRs come from a woman in her forties or fifties who had recovered from COVID-19.

This chain connects TRBV19 to TRBJ2-5; 8 bases are shared with TRBD1. The CDR3 totals 14 residues. CDR1 LNHDA and CDR2 SQIVND come from the germline V gene (reference sequence). The trim removed 1 base at V and 2 bases at J, leaving 0 bases unmatched. In DNA, the CDR3 is TGTGCCAGTAGTATAGGGGACAGGCAAGAGACCCAGTACTTC. Protein sequence: CASSIGDRQETQYF.

The sample holds one count of this clone. The V call is TRBV19, the J call TRBJ1-1; a weak D match, TRBD1 (6 bases). Per germline, CDR1 LNHDA and CDR2 SQIVND (reference sequence). Trimming removed 4 bases from V and 3 bases from J, with 12 bases in between. The CDR3 runs 14 residues. CDR3 sequence reads: CASSTAGADTEAFF. Written as DNA, the CDR3 is TGTGCCAGTAGTACGGCAGGGGCGGACACTGAAGCTTTCTTT.

This clone came up once. The gene calls are TRBV5-1 and TRBJ1-5; D may be TRBD1 (6 bases). The CDR3 length is 13 residues. Germline V gives CDR1 SGHRS, CDR2 YFSETQ. V was pared by 0 bases and J by 5 bases, with 6 bases between. The CDR3 loop is CASSLGTDQPQHF. CDR3 nucleotide sequence: TGCGCCAGCAGCTTGGGGACAGATCAGCCCCAGCATTTT.

The chain combines TRBV19 with TRBJ2-2, with 7 bases that match TRBD2. This CDR3 has 15 amino acids. The germline V gene encodes CDR1 LNHDA and CDR2 SQIVND (reference sequence). The trim removed 3 bases at V and 6 bases at J, leaving 7 bases unmatched. The CDR3 DNA reads as TGTGCCAGTAGTATTGGCGGGAGTGTCGCCGGGGAGCTGTTTTTT. Translation gives CASSIGGSVAGELFF. The full variable domain, in which reference TRBV19 and TRBJ2-2 provide the parts outside the CDR3, is DGGITQSPKYLFRKEGQNVTLSCEQNLNHDAMYWYRQDPGQGLRLIYYSQIVNDFQKGDIAEGYSVSREKKESFPLTVTSAQKNPTAFYLCASSIGGSVAGELFFGEGSRLTVL.

This sequence joins TRBV7-9 and TRBJ1-5, with TRBD1 identical over 8 bases. The V gene end was trimmed by 5 bases and the J gene end by 7 bases; junction bases not matched to a gene: 7. Per the germline V gene, CDR1 is SEHNR and CDR2 is FQNEAQ (reference sequence). CDR3 length equals 14 residues. CDR3 sequence: CASSHNDRGQPQHF. The CDR3 bases are TGTGCCAGCAGCCACAATGACAGGGGACAGCCCCAGCATTTT.

V usage is TRBV7-9 and J usage is TRBJ1-4, with 7 bases identical to TRBD1. The trim removed 8 bases at V and 3 bases at J, leaving 6 bases unmatched. Germline values: CDR1 SEHNR, CDR2 FQNEAQ (reference sequence). This CDR3 is built from 14 residues. In DNA, the CDR3 is TGTGCCAGCGGGCCCGGGACAGCTAATGAAAAACTGTTTTTT. It is translated as CASGPGTANEKLFF.

The chain uses TRBV12-3 or TRBV12-4 and TRBJ1-3, with D possibly TRBD1 on 5 matching bases. The CDR3 runs 13 residues. V lost 5 bases and J lost 2, with 7 bases in between. The chain's CDR3 is CASSRGTGNTIYF. The CDR3 nucleotides are TGTGCCAGCAGTCGGGGGACTGGAAACACCATATATTTT.

The V gene is TRBV11-2, the J gene TRBJ2-7, with D possibly TRBD2 on 6 matching bases. The germline V gene encodes CDR1 SGHAT and CDR2 FQNNGV. V dropped 5 bases and J dropped 0 bases, with 17 bases sitting between them. The CDR3 runs 16 residues. CDR3 region: CASSLTGTFSSYEQYF. The CDR3, as DNA: TGTGCCAGCAGCCTAACCGGGACTTTTAGCTCCTACGAGCAGTACTTC.

For the CDR3, the DNA is TGCGCCAGCAGCCAAGAAGGCCGACTAGCGGGAGGAGATACGCAGTATTTT. Its protein product is CASSQEGRLAGGDTQYF. This chain uses TRBV4-1 with TRBJ2-3; the match to TRBD2 covers 13 bases. Unmatched junction bases numbered 5, after V lost 0 bases and J lost 5 bases. The CDR3 consists of 17 residues. The germline CDR1 and CDR2 sequences are MGHRA and YSYEKL.

Note on this clone: This specimen includes other DNA sequences encoding the same CDR3. The V gene is TRBV4-1, the J gene TRBJ2-7; the match to TRBD1 covers 9 bases. Germline CDR1 MGHRA, CDR2 YSYEKL. J gave up 3 bases and V 1 base, and 4 bases lay outside the gene matches. CDR3 length equals 15 residues. This chain's CDR3 is CASSQGQGVSYEQYF. DNA for the CDR3: TGCGCCAGCAGCCAAGGACAGGGGGTTAGCTACGAGCAGTACTTC.

In nucleotides, the CDR3 is TGTGCCAGCAGCTTGGGTGCAGGGGTATTTGGCTACACCTTC. Translated, it gives CASSLGAGVFGYTF. V is TRBV5-6 and J is TRBJ1-2; possibly TRBD1 for D (6 bases). Trimming removed 0 bases from V and 7 bases from J, with 13 bases in between. CDR3 length equals 14 residues. Per germline, CDR1 SGHDT and CDR2 YYEEEE.